These 12 T cell receptor beta chains share one sample of origin, sequenced in a study of cytomegalovirus exposure and HLA in healthy donors (dated by TCRdb to the late 2010s). Library construction relied on the immunoSEQ multiplex PCR assay. The source is immuneACCESS, and TCRdb retained only in-frame sequences with V and J called. Part of the clones is not carried over; for the studies checked, unresolved V genes explain less than half of this, and the remainder is unexplained. Across this sample there are 95,000 to 150,000 clones, with approximately 88% seen only once. Roughly 2% of the sample rests with the top ten. Sequenced sample: PBMCs. The source is a woman aged 18 to 35 in good health and CMV-seronegative.

CDR3 nucleotides: TGTGCCAGCAGCACCCGAGGGAGCTCCTACGAGCAGTACTTC. It yields the protein CASSTRGSSYEQYF. The rearrangement links TRBV11-2 to TRBJ2-7; weak D call: TRBD2 (5 bases). This CDR3 is 14 amino acids long. The V and J ends lost 5 bases and 0 bases respectively, with 11 bases between them. The germline gives CDR1 SGHAT, CDR2 FQNNGV.

This clone has just a few counts. This chain joins TRBV2 and TRBJ2-5, with D perhaps TRBD2 (6 bases). This CDR3 has 14 amino acids. Germline V CDR1 and CDR2: SNHLY, FYNNEI. V was shortened by 5 bases and J by 3 bases, with 13 bases between the two germline ends. CDR3 DNA sequence: TGTGCCAGCAGTAGCGGGTCCTCCAAAGAGACCCAGTACTTC. Amino acid sequence: CASSSGSSKETQYF.

The CDR3 here is CATGTASGNTIYF. CDR3 nucleotide sequence: TGTGCCACTGGGACAGCCTCTGGAAACACCATATATTTT. The V gene is TRBV6-5, the J gene TRBJ1-3, with 7 bases aligning to TRBD1. Germline lookup yields CDR1 MNHEY and CDR2 SVGAGI. V dropped 10 bases and J dropped 0; count of bases not matched to a gene: 3. The CDR3 loop spans 13 amino acids.

This clone was seen a handful of times. The chain combines TRBV11-3 with TRBJ2-7; no firm D call. CDR3 size: 13 residues. From germline, CDR1 is SGHNT and CDR2 YENEEA. Trimming took 5 bases from V and 1 from J, leaving 9 bases between them. The CDR3 DNA follows: TGTGCCAGCAGCGTACAGAATTCCTACGAGCAGTACTTC. Translating gives CASSVQNSYEQYF.

J is TRBJ2-3 and V is TRBV5-1; 10 nucleotides align to TRBD2. Per the germline V gene, CDR1 is SGHRS and CDR2 is YFSETQ. The V gene end was trimmed by 4 bases and the J gene end by 4 bases; junction bases not matched to a gene: 12. CDR3 length: 17 amino acids. CDR3 loop: CASSLRASGSMPDTQYF. The CDR3 region has the DNA TGCGCCAGCAGCCTCAGGGCTAGCGGGAGTATGCCAGATACGCAGTATTTT.

The chain employs TRBV28 and TRBJ2-1, with 7 bases lining up with TRBD2. CDR1 is MDHEN, CDR2 SYDVKM, per germline. The V segment lost 1 base and the J segment 5 bases; nucleotides outside the gene matches: 5. This CDR3 has 15 residues. CDR3 sequence (DNA): TGTGCCAGCAGTTTATTGGGGGGGATCCACAATGAGCAGTTCTTC. The encoded protein is CASSLLGGIHNEQFF.

The rearrangement links TRBV5-6 to TRBJ2-7; TRBD2 matches at 7 bases. The CDR3 loop spans 14 amino acids. The ends lost 4 bases at V and 3 bases at J; junction bases unmatched: 7. CDR1 and CDR2 (germline): SGHDT, YYEEEE. The CDR3 DNA sequence: TGTGCCAGCAGCCACGGGACTAAGAACTACGAGCAGTACTTC. Its translation is CASSHGTKNYEQYF.

The chain joins TRBV7-6 to TRBJ2-3; 7 bases are shared with TRBD1. The CDR3 extends over 15 amino acids. CDR1 SGHVS and CDR2 FNYEAQ come from the germline V gene. V shed 3 bases, J shed 2 bases, and the junction held 5 bases outside the gene matches. For the CDR3, the DNA is TGTGCCAGCAGCTTTCGGGACAGTTACACAGATACGCAGTATTTT. Translating gives CASSFRDSYTDTQYF.

The chain recombines TRBV5-1 with TRBJ1-5; a weak D match, TRBD1 (6 bases). Looked up from germline, CDR1 is SGHRS and CDR2 is YFSETQ. This CDR3 is built from 17 residues. Trimming stripped 7 bases from V and 2 bases from J, with 22 bases between. The CDR3 loop is CASPPAANREGNQPQHF. DNA of the CDR3: TGCGCCAGCCCCCCCGCCGCAAACAGGGAAGGCAATCAGCCCCAGCATTTT.

This clone was counted a single time. The V gene is TRBV4-1, the J gene TRBJ2-1; D is undetermined. V dropped 1 base and J dropped 0 bases, with 7 bases sitting between them. CDR3 length equals 15 residues. Looked up from germline, CDR1 is MGHRA and CDR2 is YSYEKL. CDR3 region: CASSQAPSSYNEQFF. In DNA, the CDR3 is TGCGCCAGCAGCCAAGCACCGAGCTCCTACAATGAGCAGTTCTTC.

The V gene is TRBV2, the J gene TRBJ2-7; tentatively, D is TRBD1 (6 bases). The CDR3 runs to 13 residues. V was pared by 10 bases and J by 2 bases, with 15 bases between. Germline CDR1 and CDR2: SNHLY and FYNNEI. CDR3: CATTTGTPYEQYF. The CDR3 DNA is TGTGCCACTACTACAGGGACCCCCTACGAGCAGTACTTC.

The chain links TRBV19 to TRBJ2-7; D may be TRBD1 (6 bases). The germline V gene has CDR1 LNHDA and CDR2 SQIVND (reference sequence). Trimming took off 3 bases at V and 6 bases at J, with 9 bases between the two ends. There are 12 residues in the CDR3. CDR3 nucleotides: TGTGCCAGTAGTATGGGGGCGGGCGAGCAGTACTTC. It encodes CASSMGAGEQYF. Supplemented by reference TRBV19 and TRBJ2-7, the full variable domain reads DGGITQSPKYLFRKEGQNVTLSCEQNLNHDAMYWYRQDPGQGLRLIYYSQIVNDFQKGDIAEGYSVSREKKESFPLTVTSAQKNPTAFYLCASSMGAGEQYFGPGTRLTVT.